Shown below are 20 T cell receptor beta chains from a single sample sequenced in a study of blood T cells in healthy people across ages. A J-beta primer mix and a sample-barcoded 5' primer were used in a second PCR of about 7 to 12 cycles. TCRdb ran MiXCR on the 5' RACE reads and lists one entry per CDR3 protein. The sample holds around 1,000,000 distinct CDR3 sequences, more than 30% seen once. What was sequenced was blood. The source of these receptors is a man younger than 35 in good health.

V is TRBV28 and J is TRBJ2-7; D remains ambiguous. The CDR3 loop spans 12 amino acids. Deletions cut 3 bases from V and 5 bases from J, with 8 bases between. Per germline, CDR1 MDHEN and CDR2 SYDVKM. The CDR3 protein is CASSFVPDEQYF. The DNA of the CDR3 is TGTGCCAGCAGTTTCGTGCCCGACGAGCAGTACTTC.

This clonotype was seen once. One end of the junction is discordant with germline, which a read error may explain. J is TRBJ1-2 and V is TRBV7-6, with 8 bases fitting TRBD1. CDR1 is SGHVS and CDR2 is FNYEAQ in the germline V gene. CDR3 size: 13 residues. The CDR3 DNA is TGTGCCGGCAGCCGGACAGGGAACTATGGCTACACCTTC. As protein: CAGSRTGNYGYTF. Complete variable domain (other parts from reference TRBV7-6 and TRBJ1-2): GAGVSQSPRYKVTKRGQDVALRCDPISGHVSLYWYRQALGQGPEFLTYFNYEAQQDKSGLPNDRFSAERPEGSISTLTIQRTEQRDSAMYRCAGSRTGNYGYTFGSGTRLTVV.

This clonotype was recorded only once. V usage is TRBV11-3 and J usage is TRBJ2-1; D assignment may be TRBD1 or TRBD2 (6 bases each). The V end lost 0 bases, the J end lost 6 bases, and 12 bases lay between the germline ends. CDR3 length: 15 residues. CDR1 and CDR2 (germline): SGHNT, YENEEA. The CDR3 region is CASSLDWGAGNEQFF. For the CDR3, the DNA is TGTGCCAGCAGCTTAGATTGGGGGGCCGGCAATGAGCAGTTCTTC.

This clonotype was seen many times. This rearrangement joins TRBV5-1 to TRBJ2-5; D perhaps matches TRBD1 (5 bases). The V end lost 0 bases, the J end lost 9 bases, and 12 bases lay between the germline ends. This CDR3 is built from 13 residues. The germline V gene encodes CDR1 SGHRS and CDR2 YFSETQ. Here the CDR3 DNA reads TGCGCCAGCAGCTTGGCCACAGGCCGATCCCAGTACTTC. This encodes CASSLATGRSQYF.

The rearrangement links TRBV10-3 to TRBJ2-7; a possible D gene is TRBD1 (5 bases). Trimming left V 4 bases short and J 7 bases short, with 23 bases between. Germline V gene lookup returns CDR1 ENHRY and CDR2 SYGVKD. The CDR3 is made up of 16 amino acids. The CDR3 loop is CAISAGVVGVYNEQYF. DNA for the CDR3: TGTGCCATCAGTGCTGGGGTGGTAGGGGTTTACAATGAGCAGTACTTC.

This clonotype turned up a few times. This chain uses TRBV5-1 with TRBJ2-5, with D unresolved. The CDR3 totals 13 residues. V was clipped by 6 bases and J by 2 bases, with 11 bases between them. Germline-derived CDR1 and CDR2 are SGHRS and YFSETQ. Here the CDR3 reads CASTEVGQETQYF. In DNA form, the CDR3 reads TGCGCCAGCACTGAGGTGGGTCAAGAGACCCAGTACTTC.

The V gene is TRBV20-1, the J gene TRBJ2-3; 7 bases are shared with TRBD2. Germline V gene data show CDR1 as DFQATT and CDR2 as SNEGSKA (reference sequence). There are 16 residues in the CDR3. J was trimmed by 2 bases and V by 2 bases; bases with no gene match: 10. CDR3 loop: CSARSPSGENTDTQYF. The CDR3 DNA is TGCAGTGCTAGATCCCCAAGCGGGGAGAACACAGATACGCAGTATTTT.

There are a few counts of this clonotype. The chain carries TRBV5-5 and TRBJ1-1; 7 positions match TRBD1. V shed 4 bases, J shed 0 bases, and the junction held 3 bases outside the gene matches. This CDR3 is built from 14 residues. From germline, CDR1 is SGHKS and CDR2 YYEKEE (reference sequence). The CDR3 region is CASSATGMNTEAFF. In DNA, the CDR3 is TGTGCCAGCAGCGCGACAGGGATGAACACTGAAGCTTTCTTT. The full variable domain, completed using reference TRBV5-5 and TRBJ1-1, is DAGVTQSPTHLIKTRGQQVTLRCSPISGHKSVSWYQQVLGQGPQFIFQYYEKEERGRGNFPDRFSARQFPNYSSELNVNALLLGDSALYLCASSATGMNTEAFFGQGTRLTVV.

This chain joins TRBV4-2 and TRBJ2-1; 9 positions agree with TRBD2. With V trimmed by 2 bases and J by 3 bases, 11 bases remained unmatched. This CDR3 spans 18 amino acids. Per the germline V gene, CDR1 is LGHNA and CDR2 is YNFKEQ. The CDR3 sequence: CASSQRLDASGDYNEQFF. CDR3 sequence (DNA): TGTGCCAGCAGCCAAAGGCTAGATGCTAGCGGGGACTACAATGAGCAGTTCTTC.

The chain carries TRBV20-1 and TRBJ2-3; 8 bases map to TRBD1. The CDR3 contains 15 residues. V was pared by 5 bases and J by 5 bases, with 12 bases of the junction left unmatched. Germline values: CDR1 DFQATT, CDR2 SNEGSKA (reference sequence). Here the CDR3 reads CSAPKPGGKVDTQYF. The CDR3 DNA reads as TGCAGTGCTCCGAAACCAGGGGGCAAGGTAGATACGCAGTATTTT.

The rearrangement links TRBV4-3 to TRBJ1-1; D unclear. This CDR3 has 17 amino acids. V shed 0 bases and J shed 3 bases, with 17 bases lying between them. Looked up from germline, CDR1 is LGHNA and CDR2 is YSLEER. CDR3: CASSQEPAAREDTEAFF. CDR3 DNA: TGCGCCAGCAGCCAAGAACCGGCGGCGAGGGAGGACACTGAAGCTTTCTTT.

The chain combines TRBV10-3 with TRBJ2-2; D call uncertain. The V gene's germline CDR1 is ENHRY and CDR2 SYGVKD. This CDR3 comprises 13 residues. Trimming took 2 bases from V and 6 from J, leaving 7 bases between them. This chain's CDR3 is CAISEGSAGELFF. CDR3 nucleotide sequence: TGTGCCATCAGTGAGGGCAGTGCCGGGGAGCTGTTTTTT.

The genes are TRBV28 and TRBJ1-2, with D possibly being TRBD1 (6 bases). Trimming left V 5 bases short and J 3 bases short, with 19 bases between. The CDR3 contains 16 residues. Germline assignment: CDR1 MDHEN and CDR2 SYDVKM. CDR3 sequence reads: CASSPPLGASYYGYTF. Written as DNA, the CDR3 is TGTGCCAGCAGTCCCCCCCTGGGGGCCTCCTACTATGGCTACACCTTC.

CDR3 coding DNA: TGTGCCAGCAGCTTAAAGGACAGGGAATCCGATTATAATGAAAAACTGTTTTTT. The encoded protein is CASSLKDRESDYNEKLFF. The chain carries TRBV7-8 and TRBJ1-4; 8 positions match TRBD1. The V gene end was trimmed by 2 bases and the J gene end by 4 bases; junction bases not matched to a gene: 12. This CDR3 has 18 amino acids. In germline, CDR1 is SGHVS, CDR2 FQNEAQ.

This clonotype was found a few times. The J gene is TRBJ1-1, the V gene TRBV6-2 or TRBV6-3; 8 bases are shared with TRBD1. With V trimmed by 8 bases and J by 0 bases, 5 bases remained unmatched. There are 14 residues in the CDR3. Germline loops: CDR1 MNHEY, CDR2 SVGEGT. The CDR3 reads CASEDRALNTEAFF. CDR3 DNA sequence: TGTGCCAGCGAGGACAGGGCCCTGAACACTGAAGCTTTCTTT.

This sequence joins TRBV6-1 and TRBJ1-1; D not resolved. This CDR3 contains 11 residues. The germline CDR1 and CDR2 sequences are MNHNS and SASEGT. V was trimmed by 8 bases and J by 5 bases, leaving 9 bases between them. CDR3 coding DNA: TGTGCCAGCGTTCGGAGGACTGAAGCTTTCTTT. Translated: CASVRRTEAFF.

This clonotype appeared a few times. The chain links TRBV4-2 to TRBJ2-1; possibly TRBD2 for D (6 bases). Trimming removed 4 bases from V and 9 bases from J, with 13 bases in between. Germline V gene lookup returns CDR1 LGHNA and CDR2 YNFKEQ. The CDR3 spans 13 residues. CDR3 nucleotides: TGTGCCAGCAGCCCCGCGGGACGGGTTGAGCAGTTCTTC. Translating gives CASSPAGRVEQFF.

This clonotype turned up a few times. The chain's CDR3 is CASSAFQGLGQETQYF. The CDR3 DNA is TGTGCCAGCAGCGCTTTTCAAGGACTGGGACAAGAGACCCAGTACTTC. This chain connects TRBV9 to TRBJ2-5; D perhaps matches TRBD2 (5 bases). The CDR3 runs to 16 residues. CDR1 is SGDLS, CDR2 YYNGEE, per germline. V lost 3 bases and J lost 2, with 17 bases in between.

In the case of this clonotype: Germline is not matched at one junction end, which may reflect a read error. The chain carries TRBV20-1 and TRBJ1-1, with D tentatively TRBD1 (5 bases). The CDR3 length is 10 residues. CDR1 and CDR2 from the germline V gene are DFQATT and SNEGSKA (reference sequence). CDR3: CSTRGTEAFF. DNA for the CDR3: TGCAGTACTAGGGGTACTGAAGCTTTCTTT.

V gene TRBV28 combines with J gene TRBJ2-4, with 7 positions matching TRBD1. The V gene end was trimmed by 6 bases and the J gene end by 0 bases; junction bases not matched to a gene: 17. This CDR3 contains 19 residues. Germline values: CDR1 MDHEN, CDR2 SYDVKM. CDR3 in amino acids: CASSTPPGQQQVAKNIQYF. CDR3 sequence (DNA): TGTGCCAGCAGCACGCCTCCGGGACAGCAACAAGTAGCCAAAAACATTCAGTACTTC.